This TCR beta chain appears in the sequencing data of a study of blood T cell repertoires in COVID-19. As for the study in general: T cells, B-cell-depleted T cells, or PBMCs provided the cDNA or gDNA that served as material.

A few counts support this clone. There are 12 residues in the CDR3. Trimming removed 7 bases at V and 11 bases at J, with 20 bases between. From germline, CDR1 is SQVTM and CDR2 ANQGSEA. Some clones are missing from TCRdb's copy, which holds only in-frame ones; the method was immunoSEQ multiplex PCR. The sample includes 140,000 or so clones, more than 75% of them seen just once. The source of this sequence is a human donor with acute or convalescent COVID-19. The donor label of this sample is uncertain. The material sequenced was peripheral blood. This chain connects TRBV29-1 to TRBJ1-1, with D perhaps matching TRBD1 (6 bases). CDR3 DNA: TGCAGCGGATCAGGGGTAGTCTCTGGGGCTTTCTTT. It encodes CSGSGVVSGAFF.